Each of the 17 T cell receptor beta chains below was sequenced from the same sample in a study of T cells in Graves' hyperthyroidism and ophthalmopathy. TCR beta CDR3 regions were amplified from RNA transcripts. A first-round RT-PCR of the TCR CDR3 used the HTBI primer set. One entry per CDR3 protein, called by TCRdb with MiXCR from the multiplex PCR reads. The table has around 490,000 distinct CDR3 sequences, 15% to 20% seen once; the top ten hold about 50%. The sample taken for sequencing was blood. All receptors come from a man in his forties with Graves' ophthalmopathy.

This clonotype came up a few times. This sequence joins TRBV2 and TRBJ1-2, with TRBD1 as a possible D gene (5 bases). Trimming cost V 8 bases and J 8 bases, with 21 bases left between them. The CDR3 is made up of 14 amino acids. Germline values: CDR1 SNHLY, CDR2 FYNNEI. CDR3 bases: TGTGCCAGCGATAGAGGGGAAATGCGATACGGCTACACCTTC. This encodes CASDRGEMRYGYTF.

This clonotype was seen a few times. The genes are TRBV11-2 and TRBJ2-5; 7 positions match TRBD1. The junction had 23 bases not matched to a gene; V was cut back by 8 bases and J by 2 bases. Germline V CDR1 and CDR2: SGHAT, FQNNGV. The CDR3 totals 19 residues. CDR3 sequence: CASSPPFTPGQPLQETQYF. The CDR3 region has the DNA TGTGCCAGCTCACCCCCTTTTACACCGGGACAGCCACTTCAAGAGACCCAGTACTTC.

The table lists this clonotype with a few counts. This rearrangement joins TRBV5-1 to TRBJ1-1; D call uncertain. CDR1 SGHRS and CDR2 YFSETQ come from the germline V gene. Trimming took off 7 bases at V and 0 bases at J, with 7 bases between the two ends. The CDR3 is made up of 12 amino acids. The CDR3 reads CASGHLNTEAFF. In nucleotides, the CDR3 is TGCGCCAGCGGTCATTTGAACACTGAAGCTTTCTTT. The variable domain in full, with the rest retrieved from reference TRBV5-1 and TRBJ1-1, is KAGVTQTPRYLIKTRGQQVTLSCSPISGHRSVSWYQQTPGQGLQFLFEYFSETQRNKGNFPGRFSGRQFSNSRSEMNVSTLELGDSALYLCASGHLNTEAFFGQGTRLTVV.

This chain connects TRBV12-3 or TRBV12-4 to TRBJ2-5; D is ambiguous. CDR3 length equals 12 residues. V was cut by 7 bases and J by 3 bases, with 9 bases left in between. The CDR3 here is CASIGRKETQYF. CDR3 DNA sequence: TGTGCCAGCATCGGGCGGAAAGAGACCCAGTACTTC.

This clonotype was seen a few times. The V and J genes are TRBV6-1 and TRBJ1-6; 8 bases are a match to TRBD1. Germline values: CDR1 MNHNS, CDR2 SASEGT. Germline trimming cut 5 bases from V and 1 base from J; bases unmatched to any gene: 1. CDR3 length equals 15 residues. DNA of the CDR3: TGTGCCAGCAGTACAGGGGGATCCTATAATTCACCCCTCCACTTT. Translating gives CASSTGGSYNSPLHF.

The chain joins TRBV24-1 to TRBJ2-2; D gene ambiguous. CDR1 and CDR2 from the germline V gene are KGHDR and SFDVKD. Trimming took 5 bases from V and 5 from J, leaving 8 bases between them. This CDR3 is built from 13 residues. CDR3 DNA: TGTGCCACCAGTGTCCCTATGACCGGGGAGCTGTTTTTT. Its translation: CATSVPMTGELFF.

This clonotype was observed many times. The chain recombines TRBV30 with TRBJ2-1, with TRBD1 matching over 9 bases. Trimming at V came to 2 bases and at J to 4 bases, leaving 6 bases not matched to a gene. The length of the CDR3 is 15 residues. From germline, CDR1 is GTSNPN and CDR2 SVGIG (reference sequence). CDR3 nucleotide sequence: TGTGCCTGGAGTTTACCGGGACAGGGATACAATGAGCAGTTCTTC. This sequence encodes CAWSLPGQGYNEQFF.

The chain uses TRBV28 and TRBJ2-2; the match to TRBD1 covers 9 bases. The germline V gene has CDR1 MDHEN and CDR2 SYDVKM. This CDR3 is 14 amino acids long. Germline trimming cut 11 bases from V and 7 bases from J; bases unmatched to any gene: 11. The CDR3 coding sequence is TGTGCCGTGGGAAGGACAGGGGTGCACGGGGAGCTGTTTTTT. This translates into CAVGRTGVHGELFF.

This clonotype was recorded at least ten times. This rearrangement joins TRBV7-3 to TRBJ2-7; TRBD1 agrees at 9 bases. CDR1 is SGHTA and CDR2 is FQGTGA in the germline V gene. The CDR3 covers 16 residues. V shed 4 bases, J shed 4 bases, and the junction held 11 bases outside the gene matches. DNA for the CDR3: TGTGCCAGCAGCTCGCTTCCGGGACAGGGAGTATACGAGCAGTACTTC. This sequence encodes CASSSLPGQGVYEQYF.

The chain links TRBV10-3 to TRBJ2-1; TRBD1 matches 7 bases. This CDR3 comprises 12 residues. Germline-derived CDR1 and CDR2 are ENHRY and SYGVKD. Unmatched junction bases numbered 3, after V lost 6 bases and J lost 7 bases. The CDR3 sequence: CAISETGNEQFF. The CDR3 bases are TGTGCCATCAGCGAGACAGGGAATGAGCAGTTCTTC.

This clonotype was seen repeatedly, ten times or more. The CDR3 DNA sequence: TGTGCCAGCAGCCAACTAGCGGGGGCCAGCTACGAGCAGTACTTC. This translates into CASSQLAGASYEQYF. V is TRBV3-1 and J is TRBJ2-7; 10 bases map to TRBD2. The length of the CDR3 is 15 residues. Germline trimming cut 2 bases from V and 3 bases from J; bases unmatched to any gene: 4. From germline, CDR1 is LGHDT and CDR2 YNNKEL (reference sequence).

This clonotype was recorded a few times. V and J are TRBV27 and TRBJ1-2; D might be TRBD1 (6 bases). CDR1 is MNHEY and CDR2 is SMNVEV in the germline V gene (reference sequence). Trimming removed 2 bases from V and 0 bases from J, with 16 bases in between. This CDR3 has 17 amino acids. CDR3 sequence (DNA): TGTGCCAGCAGTTTAAGAGTCCGGGGGGCCCCTAACTATGGCTACACCTTC. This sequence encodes CASSLRVRGAPNYGYTF.

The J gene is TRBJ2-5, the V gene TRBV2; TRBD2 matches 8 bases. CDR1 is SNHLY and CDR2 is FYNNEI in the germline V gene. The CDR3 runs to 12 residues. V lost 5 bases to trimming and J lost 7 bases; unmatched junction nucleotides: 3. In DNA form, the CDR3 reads TGTGCCAGCAGTCCCGGGGGGGGGACCCAGTACTTC. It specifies CASSPGGGTQYF.

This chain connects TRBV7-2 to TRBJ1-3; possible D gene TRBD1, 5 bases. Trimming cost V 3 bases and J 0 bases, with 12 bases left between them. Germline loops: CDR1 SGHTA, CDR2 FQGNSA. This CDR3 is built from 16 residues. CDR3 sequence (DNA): TGTGCCAGCAGCTTTCCGGGACGCCGCTCTGGAAACACCATATATTTT. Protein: CASSFPGRRSGNTIYF.

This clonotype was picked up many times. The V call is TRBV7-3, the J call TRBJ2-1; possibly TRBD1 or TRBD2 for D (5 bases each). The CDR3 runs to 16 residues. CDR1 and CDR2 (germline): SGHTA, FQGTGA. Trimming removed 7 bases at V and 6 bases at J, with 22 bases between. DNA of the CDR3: TGTGCCAGCACACCCCATATGGGGGTAGTAGGCAATGAGCAGTTCTTC. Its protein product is CASTPHMGVVGNEQFF. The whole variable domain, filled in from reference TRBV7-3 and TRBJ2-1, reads GAGVSQTPSNKVTEKGKYVELRCDPISGHTALYWYRQSLGQGPEFLIYFQGTGAADDSGLPNDRFFAVRPEGSVSTLKIQRTERGDSAVYLCASTPHMGVVGNEQFFGPGTRLTVL.

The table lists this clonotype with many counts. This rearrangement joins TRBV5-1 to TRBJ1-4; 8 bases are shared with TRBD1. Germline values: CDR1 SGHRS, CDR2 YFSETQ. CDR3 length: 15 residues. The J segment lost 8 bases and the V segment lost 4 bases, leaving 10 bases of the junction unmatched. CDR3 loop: CASSTGQGLGEKLFF. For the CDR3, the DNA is TGCGCCAGCAGCACTGGACAGGGTTTGGGCGAAAAACTGTTTTTT.

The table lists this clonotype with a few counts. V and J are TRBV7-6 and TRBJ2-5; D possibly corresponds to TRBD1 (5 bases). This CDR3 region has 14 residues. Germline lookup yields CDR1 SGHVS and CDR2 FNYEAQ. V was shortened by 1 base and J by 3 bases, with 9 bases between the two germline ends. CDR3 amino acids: CASSLGPTEETQYF. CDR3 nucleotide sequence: TGTGCCAGCAGCTTAGGACCGACAGAAGAGACCCAGTACTTC.